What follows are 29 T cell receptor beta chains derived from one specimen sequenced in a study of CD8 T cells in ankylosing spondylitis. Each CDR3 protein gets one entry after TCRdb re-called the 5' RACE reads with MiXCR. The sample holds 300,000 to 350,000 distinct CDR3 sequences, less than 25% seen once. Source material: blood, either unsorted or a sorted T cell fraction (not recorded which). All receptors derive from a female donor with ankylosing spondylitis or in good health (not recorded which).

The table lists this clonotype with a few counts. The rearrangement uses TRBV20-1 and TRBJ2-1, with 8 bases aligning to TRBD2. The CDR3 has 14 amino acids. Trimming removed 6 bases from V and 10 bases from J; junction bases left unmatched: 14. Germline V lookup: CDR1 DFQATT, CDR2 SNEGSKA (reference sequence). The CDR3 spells CSATGTRGSGEQFF. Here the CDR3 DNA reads TGCAGTGCGACCGGGACTAGGGGGTCAGGGGAGCAGTTCTTC.

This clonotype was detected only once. In DNA form, the CDR3 reads TGTGCCAGCTCACCGGAGAAGGGGGCGAGAAATCAGCCCCAGCATTTT. Amino acid sequence: CASSPEKGARNQPQHF. This sequence joins TRBV18 and TRBJ1-5; 7 bases are a match to TRBD1. In germline, CDR1 is KGHSH, CDR2 LQKENI. Trimming removed 3 bases from V and 4 bases from J; junction bases left unmatched: 9. The CDR3 is 16 amino acids.

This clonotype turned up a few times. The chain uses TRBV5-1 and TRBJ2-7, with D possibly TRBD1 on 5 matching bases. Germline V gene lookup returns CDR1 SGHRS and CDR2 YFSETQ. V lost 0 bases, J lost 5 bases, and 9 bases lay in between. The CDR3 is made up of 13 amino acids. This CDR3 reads CASSLVTEDEQYF. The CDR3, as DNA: TGCGCCAGCAGCTTGGTGACAGAAGACGAGCAGTACTTC.

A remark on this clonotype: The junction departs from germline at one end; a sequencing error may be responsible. CDR3 in DNA: TGTCCCATCAGTGAGTCGACAGGGGGGAACGAAAAACTGTTTTTT. Its translation is CPISESTGGNEKLFF. This chain links TRBV10-3 with TRBJ1-4, with 9 bases fitting TRBD1. The CDR3 runs 15 residues. Germline values: CDR1 ENHRY, CDR2 SYGVKD.

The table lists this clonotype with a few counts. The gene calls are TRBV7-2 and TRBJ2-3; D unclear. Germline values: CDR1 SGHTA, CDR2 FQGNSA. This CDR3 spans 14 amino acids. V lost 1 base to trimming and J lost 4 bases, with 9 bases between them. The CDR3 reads CASSLVIVADTQYF. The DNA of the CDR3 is TGTGCCAGCAGCTTAGTTATCGTAGCAGATACGCAGTATTTT.

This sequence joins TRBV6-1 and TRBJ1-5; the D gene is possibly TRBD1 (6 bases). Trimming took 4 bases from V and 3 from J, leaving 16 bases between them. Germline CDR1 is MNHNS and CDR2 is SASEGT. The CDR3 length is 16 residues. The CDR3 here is CASSAGPTGLNQPQHF. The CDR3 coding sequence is TGTGCCAGCAGTGCCGGGCCTACAGGGCTCAATCAGCCCCAGCATTTT.

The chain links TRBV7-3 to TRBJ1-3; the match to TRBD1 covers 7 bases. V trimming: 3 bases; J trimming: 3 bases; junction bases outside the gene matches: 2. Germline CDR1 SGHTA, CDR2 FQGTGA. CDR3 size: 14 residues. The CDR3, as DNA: TGTGCCAGCAGCTTGACAGGGATTGGAAACACCATATATTTT. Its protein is CASSLTGIGNTIYF.

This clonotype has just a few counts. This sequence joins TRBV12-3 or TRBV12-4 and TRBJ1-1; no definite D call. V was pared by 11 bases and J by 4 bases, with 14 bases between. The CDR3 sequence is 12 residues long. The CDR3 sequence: CASGWLLTEAFF. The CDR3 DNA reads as TGTGCCTCGGGTTGGCTCCTCACTGAAGCTTTCTTT.

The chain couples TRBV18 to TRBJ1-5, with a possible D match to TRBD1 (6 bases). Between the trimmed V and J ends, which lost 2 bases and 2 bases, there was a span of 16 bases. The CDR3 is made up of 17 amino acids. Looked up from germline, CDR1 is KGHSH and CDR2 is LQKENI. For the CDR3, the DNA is TGTGCCAGCTCACCAGATCACGGGGGGGCCGGCAATCAGCCCCAGCATTTT. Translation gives CASSPDHGGAGNQPQHF.

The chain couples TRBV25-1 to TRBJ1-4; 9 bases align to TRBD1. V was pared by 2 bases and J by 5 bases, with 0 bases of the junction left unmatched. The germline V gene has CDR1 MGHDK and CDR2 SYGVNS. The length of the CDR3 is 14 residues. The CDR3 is CASSEGTGNEKLFF. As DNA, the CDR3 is TGTGCCAGCAGTGAAGGGACAGGGAATGAAAAACTGTTTTTT. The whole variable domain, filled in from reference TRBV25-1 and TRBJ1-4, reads EADIYQTPRYLVIGTGKKITLECSQTMGHDKMYWYQQDPGMELHLIHYSYGVNSTEKGDLSSESTVSRIRTEHFPLTLESARPSHTSQYLCASSEGTGNEKLFFGSGTQLSVL.

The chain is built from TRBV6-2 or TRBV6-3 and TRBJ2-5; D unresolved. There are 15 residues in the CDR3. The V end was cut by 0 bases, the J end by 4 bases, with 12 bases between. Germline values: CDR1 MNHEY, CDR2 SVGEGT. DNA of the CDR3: TGTGCCAGCAGTTACTCTAACCTGATTCGAGAGACCCAGTACTTC. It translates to CASSYSNLIRETQYF.

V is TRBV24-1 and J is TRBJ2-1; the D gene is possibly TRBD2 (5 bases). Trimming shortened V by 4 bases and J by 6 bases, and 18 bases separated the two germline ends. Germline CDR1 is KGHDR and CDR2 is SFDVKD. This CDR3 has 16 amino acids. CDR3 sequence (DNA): TGTGCCACCAGTGACTCTGACACCCGACGGGGCAATGAGCAGTTCTTC. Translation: CATSDSDTRRGNEQFF.

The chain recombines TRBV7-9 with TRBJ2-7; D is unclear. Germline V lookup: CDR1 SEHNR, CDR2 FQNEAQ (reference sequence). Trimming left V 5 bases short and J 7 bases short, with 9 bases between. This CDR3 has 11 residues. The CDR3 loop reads CASSNQGEQYF. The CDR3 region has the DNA TGTGCCAGCAGCAACCAAGGGGAGCAGTACTTC.

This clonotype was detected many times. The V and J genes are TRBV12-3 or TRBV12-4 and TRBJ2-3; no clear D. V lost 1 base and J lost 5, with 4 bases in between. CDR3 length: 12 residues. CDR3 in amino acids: CASSLELDTQYF. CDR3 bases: TGTGCCAGCAGTTTAGAATTAGATACGCAGTATTTT.

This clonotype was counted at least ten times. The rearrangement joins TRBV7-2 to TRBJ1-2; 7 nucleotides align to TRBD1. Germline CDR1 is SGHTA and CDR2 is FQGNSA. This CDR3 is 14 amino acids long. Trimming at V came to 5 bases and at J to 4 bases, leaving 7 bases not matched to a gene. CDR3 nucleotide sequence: TGTGCCAGCAGCCCCGGGACAGCGGTCTATGGCTACACCTTC. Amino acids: CASSPGTAVYGYTF.

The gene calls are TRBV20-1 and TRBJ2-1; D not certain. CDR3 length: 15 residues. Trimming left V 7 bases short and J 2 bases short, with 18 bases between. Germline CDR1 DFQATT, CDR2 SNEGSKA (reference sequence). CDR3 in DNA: TGCAGTGTCCCAGAAGGAGCGCTACCCTACAATGAGCAGTTCTTC. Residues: CSVPEGALPYNEQFF.

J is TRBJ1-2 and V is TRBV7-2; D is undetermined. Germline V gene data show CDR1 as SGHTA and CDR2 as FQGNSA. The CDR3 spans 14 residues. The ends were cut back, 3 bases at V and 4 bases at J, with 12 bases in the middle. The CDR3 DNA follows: TGTGCCAGCAGCTTGTGGGCCACGAGCTATGGCTACACCTTC. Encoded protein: CASSLWATSYGYTF.

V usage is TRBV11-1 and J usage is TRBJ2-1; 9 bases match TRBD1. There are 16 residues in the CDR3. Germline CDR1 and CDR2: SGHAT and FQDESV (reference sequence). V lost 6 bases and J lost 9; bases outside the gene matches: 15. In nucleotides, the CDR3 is TGTGCCAGCAGTTCTCCGGGACAGGGTAGCAGGAGTGAGCAGTTCTTC. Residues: CASSSPGQGSRSEQFF.

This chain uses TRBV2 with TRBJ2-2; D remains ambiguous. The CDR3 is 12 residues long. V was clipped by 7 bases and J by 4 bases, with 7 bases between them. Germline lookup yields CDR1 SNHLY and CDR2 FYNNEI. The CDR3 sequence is CASTWGTGELFF. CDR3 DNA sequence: TGTGCCAGCACCTGGGGCACCGGGGAGCTGTTTTTT.

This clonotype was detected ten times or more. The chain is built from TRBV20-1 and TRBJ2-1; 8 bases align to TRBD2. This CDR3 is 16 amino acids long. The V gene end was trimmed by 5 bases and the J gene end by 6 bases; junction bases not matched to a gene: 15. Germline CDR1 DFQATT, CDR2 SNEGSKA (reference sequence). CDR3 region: CSAPTSGSTRGNEQFF. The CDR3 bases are TGCAGTGCTCCCACTAGCGGTTCCACTCGTGGCAATGAGCAGTTCTTC.

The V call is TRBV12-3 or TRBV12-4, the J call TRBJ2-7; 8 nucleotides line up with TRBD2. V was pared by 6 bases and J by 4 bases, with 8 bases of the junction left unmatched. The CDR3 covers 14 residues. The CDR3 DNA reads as TGTGCCAGCAGCCCATCCAGCGGGAGTTACGAGCAGTACTTC. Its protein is CASSPSSGSYEQYF.

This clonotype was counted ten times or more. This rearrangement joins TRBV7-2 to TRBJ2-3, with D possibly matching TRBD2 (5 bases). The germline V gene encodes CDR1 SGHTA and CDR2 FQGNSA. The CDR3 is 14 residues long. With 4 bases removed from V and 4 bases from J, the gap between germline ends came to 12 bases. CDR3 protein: CASSSGLPADTQYF. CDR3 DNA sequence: TGTGCCAGCAGCTCAGGACTGCCTGCAGATACGCAGTATTTT.

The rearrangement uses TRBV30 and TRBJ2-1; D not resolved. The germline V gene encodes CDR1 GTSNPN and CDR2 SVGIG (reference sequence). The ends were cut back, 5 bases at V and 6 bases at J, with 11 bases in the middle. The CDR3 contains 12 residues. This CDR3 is CAWDRSFNEQFF. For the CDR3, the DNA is TGTGCCTGGGATAGGAGTTTCAATGAGCAGTTCTTC.

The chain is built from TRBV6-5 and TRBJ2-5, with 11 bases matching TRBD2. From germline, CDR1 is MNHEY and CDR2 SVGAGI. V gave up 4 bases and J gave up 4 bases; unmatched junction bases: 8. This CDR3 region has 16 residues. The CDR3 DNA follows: TGTGCCAGCAGTTTGACTAGCGGGATGGGAATAGAGACCCAGTACTTC. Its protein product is CASSLTSGMGIETQYF.

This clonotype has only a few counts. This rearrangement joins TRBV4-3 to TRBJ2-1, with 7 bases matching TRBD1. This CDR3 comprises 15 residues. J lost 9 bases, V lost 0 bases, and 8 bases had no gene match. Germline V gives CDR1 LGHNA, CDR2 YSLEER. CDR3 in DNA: TGCGCCAGCAGCCAAGATCCGGGACAGTTGGTTGAGCAGTTCTTC. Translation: CASSQDPGQLVEQFF.

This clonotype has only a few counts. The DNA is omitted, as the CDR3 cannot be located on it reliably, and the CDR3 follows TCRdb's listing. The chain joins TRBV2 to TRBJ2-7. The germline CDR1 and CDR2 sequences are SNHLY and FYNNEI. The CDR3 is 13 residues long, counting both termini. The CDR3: CASSGWLSWEQYF.

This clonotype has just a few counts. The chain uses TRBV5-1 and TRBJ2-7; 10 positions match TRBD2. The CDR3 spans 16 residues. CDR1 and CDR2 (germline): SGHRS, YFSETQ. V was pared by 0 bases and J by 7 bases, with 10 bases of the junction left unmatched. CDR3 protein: CASSLATSGRAEEQYF. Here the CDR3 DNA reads TGCGCCAGCAGCTTGGCCACAAGCGGGAGGGCGGAAGAGCAGTACTTC.

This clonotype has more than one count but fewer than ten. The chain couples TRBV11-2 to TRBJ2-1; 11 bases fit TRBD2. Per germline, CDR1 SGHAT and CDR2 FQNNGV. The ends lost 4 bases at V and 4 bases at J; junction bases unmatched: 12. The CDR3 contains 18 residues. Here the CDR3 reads CASSSRGSGRAGYNEQFF. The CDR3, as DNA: TGTGCCAGCAGCTCCAGGGGTAGCGGGAGGGCCGGGTACAATGAGCAGTTCTTC.

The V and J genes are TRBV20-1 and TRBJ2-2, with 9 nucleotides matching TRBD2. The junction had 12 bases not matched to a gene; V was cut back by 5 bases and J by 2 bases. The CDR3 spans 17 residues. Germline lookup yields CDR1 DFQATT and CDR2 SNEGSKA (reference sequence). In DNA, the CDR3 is TGCAGTGCTCCTCTACTAGGAGCGGGAGGAAACACCGGGGAGCTGTTTTTT. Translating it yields CSAPLLGAGGNTGELFF.